These 22 T cell receptor beta chains were sequenced from one sample in a study of cytotoxic CD8 clonotypes in ibrutinib-treated CLL listed by TCRdb under 2021. The meaning of the sample's time point label: progressive disease on ibrutinib. Libraries were prepared through the immunoSEQ multiplex PCR assay. Imported from immuneACCESS, the table was reduced by TCRdb to in-frame sequences with V and J called. These copies leave out some clones; in studies compared against another copy, an unresolved V gene accounts for under half, and the cause of the remainder is not known. The sample yields 160,000 or so clones; 70% to 90% were counted once. Roughly 3% of the sample rests with the top ten. Sequencing was performed on PBMCs, taken at disease progression, from a patient treated with ibrutinib. Receptors were obtained from a human donor with chronic lymphocytic leukemia.

V gene TRBV4-2 combines with J gene TRBJ2-7, with 10 bases identical to TRBD1. The CDR3 covers 16 residues. J gave up 7 bases and V 0 bases, and 9 bases lay outside the gene matches. Per germline, CDR1 LGHNA and CDR2 YNFKEQ. CDR3 nucleotides: TGTGCCAGCAGCCAAGATGGGACAGGGGACTGGGGGGAGCAGTACTTC. Translated, it gives CASSQDGTGDWGEQYF.

This clone was recorded only once. J is TRBJ2-7 and V is TRBV7-2; D not certain. The V gene's germline CDR1 is SGHTA and CDR2 FQGNSA. V was clipped by 2 bases and J by 10 bases, with 15 bases between them. The CDR3 has 13 residues. CDR3 amino acids: CASSLTTEGLQYF. CDR3 in DNA: TGTGCCAGCAGCTTAACCACTGAAGGGTTACAGTACTTC.

V usage is TRBV5-1 and J usage is TRBJ2-7; no clear D gene. Per the germline V gene, CDR1 is SGHRS and CDR2 is YFSETQ. V was cut by 1 base and J by 2 bases, with 7 bases left in between. This CDR3 is built from 13 residues. DNA of the CDR3: TGCGCCAGCAGCTTGCGAGAGGCCTACGAGCAGTACTTC. Translation: CASSLREAYEQYF. Full variable domain (remainder filled in from reference TRBV5-1 and TRBJ2-7): KAGVTQTPRYLIKTRGQQVTLSCSPISGHRSVSWYQQTPGQGLQFLFEYFSETQRNKGNFPGRFSGRQFSNSRSEMNVSTLELGDSALYLCASSLREAYEQYFGPGTRLTVT.

This chain joins TRBV21-1 and TRBJ2-2; the DNA was not used to check the table's D call, TRBD2. TRBV21-1 is a known pseudogene. CDR3 length: 16 residues. CDR3 residues: CASSSRLALNTGELFF. For the CDR3, the DNA is TGTGCCAGCAGCTCGCGACTAGCGTTAAACACCGGGGAGCTGTTTTTT.

CDR3 coding DNA: TGTGCCAGCAGCCTACTATTTATCGGACAGGGGGCCGCTGCTCGCGGAAACACCATATATTTT. This sequence encodes CASSLLFIGQGAAARGNTIYF. The V call is TRBV14, the J call TRBJ1-3; TRBD1 matches 11 bases. V lost 4 bases to trimming and J lost 4 bases; unmatched junction nucleotides: 21. Looked up from germline, CDR1 is SGHDN and CDR2 is FVKESK. This CDR3 is built from 21 residues.

Comments on this clone: The junction shows a germline mismatch at one end, possibly a read error. J is TRBJ2-4 and V is TRBV6-1; TRBD1 aligns across 7 bases. From germline, CDR1 is MNHNS and CDR2 SASEGT. CDR3 size: 13 residues. The DNA for the CDR3 is TGTGCCGGCAGGGGGTCTGCCAAAAACATTCAGTACTTC. Amino acid sequence: CAGRGSAKNIQYF.

This clone was counted a single time. DNA of the CDR3: TGTGCCAGCAGTGATAGGCTGACAGGGCGAGGGGTTTACCAAGAGACCCAGTACTTC. It yields the protein CASSDRLTGRGVYQETQYF. The chain joins TRBV2 to TRBJ2-5; 7 bases agree with TRBD1. The V and J ends lost 3 bases and 0 bases, in that order; junction bases with no gene match: 16. This CDR3 has 19 residues. Germline values: CDR1 SNHLY, CDR2 FYNNEI.

The chain links TRBV19 to TRBJ2-7; D not certain. CDR3 length equals 14 residues. Germline loops: CDR1 LNHDA, CDR2 SQIVND (reference sequence). Trimming left V 5 bases short and J 4 bases short, with 15 bases between. CDR3 protein: CASSLTLRLYEQYF. In DNA, the CDR3 is TGTGCCAGTAGTCTGACATTGCGCCTATACGAGCAGTACTTC.

In its sample, this clone was seen once. The V call is TRBV4-1, the J call TRBJ2-1, with 8 bases identical to TRBD1. The CDR3 length is 15 residues. Losses at the gene ends were 4 bases for V and 9 bases for J; bases not matched to a gene: 11. Per germline, CDR1 MGHRA and CDR2 YSYEKL. Here the CDR3 reads CASSRRDRRTGEQFF. CDR3 nucleotides: TGCGCCAGCAGCCGCCGGGACAGGAGGACGGGTGAGCAGTTCTTC.

The chain carries TRBV9 and TRBJ2-2; D unclear. Germline-derived CDR1 and CDR2 are SGDLS and YYNGEE. Trimming cost V 0 bases and J 7 bases, with 13 bases left between them. The CDR3 runs 15 residues. CDR3 protein: CASSVAGSFHGELFF. DNA of the CDR3: TGTGCCAGCAGCGTAGCCGGTAGTTTCCACGGGGAGCTGTTTTTT.

The chain couples TRBV25-1 to TRBJ2-1, with a possible D match to TRBD2 (6 bases). The CDR3 covers 15 residues. V was shortened by 0 bases and J by 8 bases, with 14 bases between the two germline ends. Germline CDR1 MGHDK, CDR2 SYGVNS. The CDR3 loop is CASSEYSSGGDEQFF. The CDR3 DNA follows: TGTGCCAGCAGTGAATATAGCAGCGGAGGGGATGAGCAGTTCTTC.

The chain combines TRBV28 with TRBJ2-5; D is ambiguous. This CDR3 has 15 residues. Germline V gene lookup returns CDR1 MDHEN and CDR2 SYDVKM. V shed 5 bases and J shed 1 base, with 14 bases lying between them. CDR3 sequence (DNA): TGTGCCAGCAGTCCCTTAACAGATTTCCAAGAGACCCAGTACTTC. Its protein product is CASSPLTDFQETQYF.

The chain joins TRBV15 to TRBJ1-5, with D perhaps matching TRBD1 (6 bases). The ends were cut back, 0 bases at V and 10 bases at J, with 13 bases in the middle. The CDR3 consists of 14 residues. The germline CDR1 and CDR2 sequences are LNHNV and YYDKDF (reference sequence). The CDR3 coding sequence is TGTGCCACCAGCAGAGAAGGACAGTCCGCACCCCAGCATTTT. Its protein is CATSREGQSAPQHF.

This chain links TRBV5-1 with TRBJ2-7, with D possibly matching TRBD2 (6 bases). The length of the CDR3 is 14 residues. Germline V gene data show CDR1 as SGHRS and CDR2 as YFSETQ. V lost 4 bases and J lost 5, with 16 bases in between. The chain's CDR3 is CASSLGGPFNEQYF. The CDR3 nucleotides read TGCGCCAGCAGCCTAGGAGGGCCTTTTAACGAGCAGTACTTC. Supplemented by reference TRBV5-1 and TRBJ2-7, the full variable domain reads KAGVTQTPRYLIKTRGQQVTLSCSPISGHRSVSWYQQTPGQGLQFLFEYFSETQRNKGNFPGRFSGRQFSNSRSEMNVSTLELGDSALYLCASSLGGPFNEQYFGPGTRLTVT.

V usage is TRBV11-3 and J usage is TRBJ2-2; perhaps TRBD2 as D (6 bases). V lost 5 bases to trimming and J lost 0 bases, with 10 bases between them. Germline CDR1 and CDR2: SGHNT and YENEEA. The CDR3 is made up of 15 amino acids. The CDR3 is CASSLGLSNTGELFF. The CDR3 DNA reads TGTGCCAGCAGCCTGGGACTTTCGAACACCGGGGAGCTGTTTTTT.

J is TRBJ1-2 and V is TRBV20-1; no firm D call. In germline, CDR1 is DFQATT, CDR2 SNEGSKA (reference sequence). CDR3 size: 11 residues. Trimming removed 1 base from V and 3 bases from J, with 3 bases in between. CDR3: CSARVDYGYTF. CDR3 DNA sequence: TGCAGTGCTAGAGTGGACTATGGCTACACCTTC.

This chain uses TRBV14 with TRBJ2-7; 12 bases align to TRBD2. Germline-derived CDR1 and CDR2 are SGHDN and FVKESK. The CDR3 sequence is 17 residues long. Losses at the gene ends were 2 bases for V and 5 bases for J; bases not matched to a gene: 10. CDR3 in amino acids: CASSQSSGRARFNEQYF. The CDR3 coding sequence is TGTGCCAGCAGCCAATCTAGCGGGAGGGCGCGTTTTAACGAGCAGTACTTC.

CDR3 bases: TGTGCCAGCAGCGGGACGGGACAGGCAACTAATGAAAAACTGTTTTTT. Translating it yields CASSGTGQATNEKLFF. The genes are TRBV28 and TRBJ1-4; TRBD1 matches 8 bases. The length of the CDR3 is 16 residues. CDR1 is MDHEN and CDR2 is SYDVKM in the germline V gene. With 6 bases clipped from V and 0 bases from J, the junction kept 6 bases outside the gene matches.

The chain couples TRBV13 to TRBJ2-7; perhaps TRBD1 as D (6 bases). The germline V gene has CDR1 PRHDT and CDR2 FYEKMQ (reference sequence). The CDR3 extends over 13 amino acids. V lost 5 bases and J lost 7, with 15 bases in between. The CDR3 sequence is CASSARGGREQYF. CDR3 in DNA: TGTGCCAGCAGCGCACGAGGGGGTAGGGAGCAGTACTTC.

V gene TRBV7-2 combines with J gene TRBJ1-2; TRBD1 matches at 7 bases. CDR1 and CDR2 (germline): SGHTA, FQGNSA. V shed 7 bases, J shed 5 bases, and the junction held 19 bases outside the gene matches. The CDR3 is 17 residues long. The CDR3 protein is CASKPGGGSVNGYGYTF. The CDR3 nucleotides are TGTGCCAGCAAGCCAGGGGGGGGATCGGTTAATGGGTATGGCTACACCTTC.

V is TRBV2 and J is TRBJ2-4; possible D gene TRBD2, 5 bases. The CDR3 covers 16 residues. Germline CDR1 SNHLY, CDR2 FYNNEI. V was cut by 5 bases and J by 6 bases, with 20 bases left in between. DNA of the CDR3: TGTGCCAGCAGTATAAGATACCGGGATCCTGCAAACATTCAGTACTTC. Protein product: CASSIRYRDPANIQYF.

The chain couples TRBV4-3 to TRBJ2-2, with 10 bases lining up with TRBD2. The CDR3 covers 16 residues. Germline values: CDR1 LGHNA, CDR2 YSLEER. The V gene end was trimmed by 2 bases and the J gene end by 6 bases; junction bases not matched to a gene: 6. Here the CDR3 DNA reads TGCGCCAGCAGCCAAAATCTAGCGGGAGCTGCCGGGGAGCTGTTTTTT. The encoded protein is CASSQNLAGAAGELFF.